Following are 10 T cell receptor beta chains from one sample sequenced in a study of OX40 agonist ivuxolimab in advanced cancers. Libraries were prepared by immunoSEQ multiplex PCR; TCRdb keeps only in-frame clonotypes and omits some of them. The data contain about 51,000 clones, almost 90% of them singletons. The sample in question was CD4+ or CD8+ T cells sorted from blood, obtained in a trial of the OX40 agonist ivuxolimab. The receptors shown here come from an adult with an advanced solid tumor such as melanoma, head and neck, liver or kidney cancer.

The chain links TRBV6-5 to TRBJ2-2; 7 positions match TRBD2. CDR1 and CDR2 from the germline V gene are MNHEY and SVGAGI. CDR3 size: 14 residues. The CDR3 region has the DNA TGTGTCGCGGCGGGAGAAAGGGACACCGGGGAGCTGTTTTTT. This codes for CVAAGERDTGELFF.

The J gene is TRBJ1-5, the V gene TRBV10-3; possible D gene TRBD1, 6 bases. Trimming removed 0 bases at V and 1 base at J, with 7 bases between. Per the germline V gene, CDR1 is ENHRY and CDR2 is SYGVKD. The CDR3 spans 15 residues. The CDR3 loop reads CAISESGGSNQPQHF. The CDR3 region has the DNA TGTGCCATCAGTGAGTCGGGGGGCAGCAATCAGCCCCAGCATTTT.

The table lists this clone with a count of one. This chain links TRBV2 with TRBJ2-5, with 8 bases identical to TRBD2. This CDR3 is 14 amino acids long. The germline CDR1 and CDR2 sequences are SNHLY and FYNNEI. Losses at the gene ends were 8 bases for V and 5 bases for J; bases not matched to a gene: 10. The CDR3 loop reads CASWAGGAGETQYF. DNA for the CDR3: TGTGCCAGCTGGGCCGGGGGGGCCGGGGAGACCCAGTACTTC.

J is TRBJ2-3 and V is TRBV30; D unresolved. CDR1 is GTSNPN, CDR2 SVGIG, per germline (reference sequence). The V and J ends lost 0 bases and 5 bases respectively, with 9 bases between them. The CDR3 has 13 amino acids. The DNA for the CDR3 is TGTGCCTGGAGTGTATTCAAGGGAGATACGCAGTATTTT. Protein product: CAWSVFKGDTQYF.

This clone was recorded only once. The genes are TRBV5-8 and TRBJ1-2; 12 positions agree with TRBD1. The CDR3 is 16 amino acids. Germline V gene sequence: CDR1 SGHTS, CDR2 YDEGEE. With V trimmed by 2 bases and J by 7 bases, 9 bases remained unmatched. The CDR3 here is CASSLDPGQGAIGYTF. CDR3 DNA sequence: TGTGCCAGCAGCTTAGATCCGGGACAGGGGGCTATTGGCTACACCTTC.

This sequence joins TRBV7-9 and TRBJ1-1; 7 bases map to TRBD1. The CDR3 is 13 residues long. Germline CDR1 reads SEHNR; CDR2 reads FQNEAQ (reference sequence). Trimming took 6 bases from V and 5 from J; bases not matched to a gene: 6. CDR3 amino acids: CASRSPTGTEAFF. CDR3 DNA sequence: TGTGCCAGCAGAAGCCCGACAGGGACTGAAGCTTTCTTT.

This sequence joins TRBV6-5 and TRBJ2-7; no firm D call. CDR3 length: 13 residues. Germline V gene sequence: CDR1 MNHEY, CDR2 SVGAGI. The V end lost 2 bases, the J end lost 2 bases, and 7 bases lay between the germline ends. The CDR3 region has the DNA TGTGCCAGCAGTTACCTGGGGACCTACGAGCAGTACTTC. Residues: CASSYLGTYEQYF.

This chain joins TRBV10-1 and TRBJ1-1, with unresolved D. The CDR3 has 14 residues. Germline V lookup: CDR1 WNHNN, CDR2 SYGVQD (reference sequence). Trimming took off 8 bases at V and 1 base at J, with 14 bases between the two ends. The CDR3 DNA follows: TGCGCCAGCCCTTTTAGGGAGAGGAACACTGAAGCTTTCTTT. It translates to CASPFRERNTEAFF.

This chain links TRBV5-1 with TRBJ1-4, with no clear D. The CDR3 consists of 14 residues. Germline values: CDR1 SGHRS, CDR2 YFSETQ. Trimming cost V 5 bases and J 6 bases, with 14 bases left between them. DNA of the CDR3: TGCGCCAGCAGTCTCAGGTGGACGGATGAAAAACTGTTTTTT. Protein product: CASSLRWTDEKLFF.

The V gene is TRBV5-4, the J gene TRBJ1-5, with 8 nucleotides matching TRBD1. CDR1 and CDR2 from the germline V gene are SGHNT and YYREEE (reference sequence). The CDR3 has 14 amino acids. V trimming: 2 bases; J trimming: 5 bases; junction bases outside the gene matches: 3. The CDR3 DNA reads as TGTGCCAGCAGCTTTGCAGGGGGCGATCAGCCCCAGCATTTT. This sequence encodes CASSFAGGDQPQHF.